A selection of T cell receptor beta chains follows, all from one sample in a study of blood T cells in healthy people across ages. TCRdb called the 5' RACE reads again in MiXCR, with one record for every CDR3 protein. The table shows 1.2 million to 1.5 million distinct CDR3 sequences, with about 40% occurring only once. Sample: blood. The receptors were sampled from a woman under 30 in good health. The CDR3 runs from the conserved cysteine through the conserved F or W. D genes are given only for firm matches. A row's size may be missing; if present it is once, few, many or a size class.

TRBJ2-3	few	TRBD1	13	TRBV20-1	TGCAGTGCCGAGACAGGGTTGGCAGATACGCAGTATTTT	CSAETGLADTQYF
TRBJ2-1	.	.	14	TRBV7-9	TGTGCCAGCAGCTTAGACGGGCCAGGGGATGAGCAGTTCTTC	CASSLDGPGDEQFF
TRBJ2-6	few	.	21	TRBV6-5	TGTGCCAGCAGTTTAGTTTGGGGGGTAGGGGAACCTAGCTCTGGGGCCAACGTCCTGACTTTC	CASSLVWGVGEPSSGANVLTF
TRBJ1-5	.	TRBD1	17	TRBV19	TGTGCCAGTAGTACCGCGATTCGAGGGGGCTTGAGGCAGCCCCAGCATTTT	CASSTAIRGGLRQPQHF
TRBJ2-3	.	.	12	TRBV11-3	TGTGCCAGCAGCGGAGTCGAAGATACGCAGTATTTT	CASSGVEDTQYF
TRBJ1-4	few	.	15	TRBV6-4	TGTGCCAGCAGTGAAAGGGCCGGGTCTAATGAAAAACTGTTTTTT	CASSERAGSNEKLFF
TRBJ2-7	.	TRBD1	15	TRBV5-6	TGTGCCAGCAGTACAACAGGGGCCGGAACCTACGAGCAGTACTTC	CASSTTGAGTYEQYF
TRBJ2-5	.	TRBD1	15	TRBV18	TGTGCCAGCTCACCCAAGACAGGGGGCGGAGAGACCCAGTACTTC	CASSPKTGGGETQYF
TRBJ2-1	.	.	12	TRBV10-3	TGTGCCATCTCCCCCATTTGGCAACAGCAGTTCTTC	CAISPIWQQQFF
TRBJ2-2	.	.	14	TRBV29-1	TGCAGCGTTCGAGTAGCGGAGAACACCGGGGAGCTGTTTTTT	CSVRVAENTGELFF
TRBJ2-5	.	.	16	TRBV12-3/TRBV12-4	TGTGCCAGCAGTTTAGAAGCCGGGGCCCCAGGGAAGACCCAGTACTTC	CASSLEAGAPGKTQYF
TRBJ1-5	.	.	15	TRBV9	TGTGCCAGCAGCGCCACAGGGCTTAGCAATCAGCCCCAGCATTTT	CASSATGLSNQPQHF
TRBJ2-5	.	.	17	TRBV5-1	TGCGCCAGCAGCACTAGTGGGGCTAGGGTTGCAAGCGGTGAGCAGTACTTC	CASSTSGARVASGEQYF
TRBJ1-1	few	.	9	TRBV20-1	TGCAGTGCTGGTCGAGAAGCTTTCTTT	CSAGREAFF
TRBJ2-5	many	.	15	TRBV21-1	TGTGCCAGCAGCAAAGGGACAAGGACGCAAGAGACCCAGTACTTC	CASSKGTRTQETQYF
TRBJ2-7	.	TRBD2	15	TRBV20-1	TGCAGTGCTAGAGGGGGAGCGGGAGTACGCTACGAGCAGTACTTC	CSARGGAGVRYEQYF
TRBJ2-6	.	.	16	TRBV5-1	TGCGCCAGCAGCTCGCTTGCGGGTCCTGGGGCCAACGTCCTGACTTTC	CASSSLAGPGANVLTF
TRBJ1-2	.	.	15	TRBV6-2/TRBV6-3	TGTGCCAGCAGTTACTCCTCCAGGACCTCCTATGGCTACACCTTC	CASSYSSRTSYGYTF
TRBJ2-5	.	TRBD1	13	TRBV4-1	TGCGCCAGCAGCCAAGACGAAGGGACAGGGGGGTACTTC	CASSQDEGTGGYF
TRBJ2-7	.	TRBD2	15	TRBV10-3	TGTGCCATCAGTGATAGTAGCGGGGGCCCCTACGAGCAGTACTTC	CAISDSSGGPYEQYF
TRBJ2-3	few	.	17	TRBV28	TGTGCCAGCATCCTGTCCCCCCGGGGGAAACACACAGATACGCAGTATTTT	CASILSPRGKHTDTQYF
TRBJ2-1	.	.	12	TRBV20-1	TGCAGTGCAACCGTTCGAGGGGGTGAGCAGTTCTTC	CSATVRGGEQFF
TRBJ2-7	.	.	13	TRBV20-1	TGCAGTGCTCCTATGACGGGATCCTACGAGCAGTACTTC	CSAPMTGSYEQYF
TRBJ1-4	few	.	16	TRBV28	TGTGCCAGCAGTAAACCCCAAAGGGGTAATGATGAAAAACTGTTTTTT	CASSKPQRGNDEKLFF